This entry lists 22 T cell receptor beta chains sequenced from one sample in a study of blood T cell repertoires in COVID-19. TCRdb's copy holds only in-frame clones and misses some; the assay was immunoSEQ multiplex PCR. The data contain 110,000 or so clones, more than 80% of them singletons. Source material: peripheral blood. All receptors derive from a woman in her sixties with COVID-19, enrolled during active disease.

CDR3 DNA: TGTGCCAGCAGCGATTCTAGCGGGGGGGCCCATGAGCAGTTCTTC. It translates to CASSDSSGGAHEQFF. The rearrangement uses TRBV9 and TRBJ2-1, with 12 bases aligning to TRBD2. CDR3 length equals 15 residues. The germline V gene has CDR1 SGDLS and CDR2 YYNGEE. Trimming took 3 bases from V and 8 from J; bases not matched to a gene: 6.

The chain has TRBV7-9 and TRBJ1-1, with D possibly being TRBD1 (5 bases). The V gene's germline CDR1 is SEHNR and CDR2 FQNEAQ (reference sequence). V lost 7 bases and J lost 0, with 15 bases in between. The CDR3 covers 15 residues. DNA for the CDR3: TGTGCCAGCACCGTAGGGGTTCTGATGAACACTGAAGCTTTCTTT. Its translation: CASTVGVLMNTEAFF.

The chain couples TRBV6-1 to TRBJ1-2; 9 nucleotides line up with TRBD1. The CDR3 is made up of 15 amino acids. The germline CDR1 and CDR2 sequences are MNHNS and SASEGT. V lost 1 base, J lost 2 bases, and 2 bases stayed unmatched. The CDR3 protein is CASSEVGQGNYGYTF. The CDR3 region has the DNA TGTGCCAGCAGTGAAGTAGGACAGGGGAACTATGGCTACACCTTC.

This chain joins TRBV30 and TRBJ1-2, with a weak D call TRBD1 (6 bases). The CDR3 is 13 amino acids. Germline lookup yields CDR1 GTSNPN and CDR2 SVGIG (reference sequence). With 6 bases removed from V and 2 bases from J, the gap between germline ends came to 13 bases. CDR3 sequence: CACDDRINYGYTF. In nucleotides, the CDR3 is TGTGCCTGTGACGACAGGATAAACTATGGCTACACCTTC.

This clone was seen a few times. The CDR3: CASSQGRGGNTGELFF. The CDR3 nucleotides read TGCGCCAGCAGCCAAGGGCGGGGGGGAAACACCGGGGAGCTGTTTTTT. This chain connects TRBV4-1 to TRBJ2-2; TRBD2 matches at 9 bases. Germline assignment: CDR1 MGHRA and CDR2 YSYEKL. Unmatched junction bases numbered 2, after V lost 1 base and J lost 2 bases. The length of the CDR3 is 16 residues.

This rearrangement joins TRBV27 to TRBJ1-4; maybe TRBD1 (5 bases). CDR3 length equals 14 residues. From germline, CDR1 is MNHEY and CDR2 SMNVEV (reference sequence). The V end was cut by 2 bases, the J end by 12 bases, with 16 bases between. CDR3 in DNA: TGTGCCAGCAGTTTAGGTTTTGGGGGGAGAGAACTGTTTTTT. It encodes CASSLGFGGRELFF.

This chain uses TRBV20-1 with TRBJ1-6, with TRBD1 matching 7 bases. The CDR3 contains 15 residues. Germline loops: CDR1 DFQATT, CDR2 SNEGSKA (reference sequence). V was pared by 3 bases and J by 8 bases, with 10 bases of the junction left unmatched. The CDR3 sequence: CSASSTGNRDSPLHF. The CDR3 DNA reads TGCAGTGCTAGTTCGACAGGGAATAGGGATTCACCCCTCCACTTT.

The J gene is TRBJ1-5, the V gene TRBV7-9; TRBD1 matches at 7 bases. The CDR3 loop spans 15 amino acids. Germline V gene lookup returns CDR1 SEHNR and CDR2 FQNEAQ (reference sequence). The ends lost 6 bases at V and 4 bases at J; junction bases unmatched: 9. Here the CDR3 DNA reads TGTGCCAGCAGTTATGACAGGGTCCCAAATCAGCCCCAGCATTTT. Protein sequence: CASSYDRVPNQPQHF.

This sequence joins TRBV2 and TRBJ2-7; the D is unclear. CDR3 size: 13 residues. Trimming took off 1 base at V and 9 bases at J, with 13 bases between the two ends. Germline CDR1 and CDR2: SNHLY and FYNNEI. CDR3 nucleotide sequence: TGTGCCAGCAGTGAAGAGGCCCGGGTGGCGCAGTACTTC. It codes for CASSEEARVAQYF.

The CDR3 reads CATSSLGLHNEQFF. Here the CDR3 DNA reads TGTGCCACCAGCAGCCTTGGACTTCACAATGAGCAGTTCTTC. V and J are TRBV15 and TRBJ2-1, with D possibly being TRBD2 (5 bases). Between the trimmed V and J ends, which lost 3 bases and 5 bases, there was a span of 11 bases. In germline, CDR1 is LNHNV, CDR2 YYDKDF (reference sequence). The CDR3 is 14 residues long.

The CDR3 DNA reads as TGCGCCAGCAGCCAAGGTAGAGGGGGCAACACTGAAGCTTTCTTT. It is translated as CASSQGRGGNTEAFF. The gene calls are TRBV4-3 and TRBJ1-1, with 7 bases that match TRBD1. This CDR3 is built from 15 residues. J lost 2 bases, V lost 1 base, and 4 bases had no gene match. The germline V gene encodes CDR1 LGHNA and CDR2 YSLEER.

This clone was seen a single time. The rearrangement uses TRBV5-1 and TRBJ1-1, with D hard to call. This CDR3 region has 12 residues. Trimming cost V 4 bases and J 1 base, with 5 bases left between them. The germline V gene encodes CDR1 SGHRS and CDR2 YFSETQ. CDR3 DNA: TGCGCCAGCAGCGGAGAGAACACTGAAGCTTTCTTT. It translates to CASSGENTEAFF.

The CDR3 sequence is CASSQVGGQETQYF. The CDR3 bases are TGTGCCAGCAGCCAAGTCGGAGGTCAAGAGACCCAGTACTTC. This rearrangement joins TRBV3-1 (or the pseudogene TRBV3-2) to TRBJ2-5; maybe TRBD2 (5 bases). The CDR3 totals 14 residues. The V end lost 1 base, the J end lost 2 bases, and 8 bases lay between the germline ends. Germline V gives CDR1 LGHDT, CDR2 YNNKEL (reference sequence).

The V gene is TRBV11-2, the J gene TRBJ1-1, with D uncertain. Trimming stripped 1 base from V and 1 base from J, with 7 bases between. The CDR3 spans 14 residues. Germline CDR1 reads SGHAT; CDR2 reads FQNNGV. CDR3 amino acids: CASSLASRNTEAFF. The CDR3 DNA reads as TGTGCCAGCAGCTTAGCTTCGAGGAACACTGAAGCTTTCTTT.

CDR3 DNA: TGTGCCACTCAGGTGAGCTCCTACAATGAGCAGTTCTTC. Translation: CATQVSSYNEQFF. The chain carries TRBV12-3 or TRBV12-4 and TRBJ2-1; D is uncertain. The V end was cut by 10 bases, the J end by 0 bases, with 10 bases between. The CDR3 has 13 residues.

This chain connects TRBV9 to TRBJ2-7; no definite D call. The length of the CDR3 is 13 residues. V lost 2 bases to trimming and J lost 1 base, with 7 bases between them. Germline CDR1 SGDLS, CDR2 YYNGEE. CDR3 coding DNA: TGTGCCAGCAGCGTTAGTGCTTCCTACGAGCAGTACTTC. Protein sequence: CASSVSASYEQYF.

V gene TRBV25-1 combines with J gene TRBJ1-2, with a possible D match to TRBD1 (5 bases). The CDR3 covers 14 residues. Per germline, CDR1 MGHDK and CDR2 SYGVNS. Trimming removed 1 base from V and 5 bases from J, with 11 bases in between. For the CDR3, the DNA is TGTGCCAGCAGTGAATGGGGCGTCCTGTATGGCTACACCTTC. This codes for CASSEWGVLYGYTF.

The chain employs TRBV7-3 and TRBJ2-2; possibly TRBD2 for D (7 bases). Germline V CDR1 and CDR2: SGHTA, FQGTGA. Trimming removed 4 bases at V and 0 bases at J, with 12 bases between. The CDR3 loop spans 16 amino acids. This CDR3 reads CASSSAGAPNTGELFF. The CDR3 DNA sequence: TGTGCCAGCAGCTCGGCGGGGGCCCCGAACACCGGGGAGCTGTTTTTT.

The gene calls are TRBV7-9 and TRBJ1-3; 9 bases line up with TRBD1. The CDR3 spans 13 residues. Germline CDR1 is SEHNR and CDR2 is FQNEAQ (reference sequence). V trimming: 10 bases; J trimming: 4 bases; junction bases outside the gene matches: 5. The CDR3, as DNA: TGTGCCACCGTCACAGGGGGCGGAAACACCATATATTTT. Protein: CATVTGGGNTIYF.

The rearrangement links TRBV10-2 to TRBJ1-1; 7 bases agree with TRBD1. The CDR3 length is 14 residues. Looked up from germline, CDR1 is WSHSY and CDR2 is SAAADI. Losses at the gene ends were 8 bases for V and 0 bases for J; bases not matched to a gene: 6. In nucleotides, the CDR3 is TGCGCCAGCTGCCGACAGGGATTGAACACTGAAGCTTTCTTT. Translating gives CASCRQGLNTEAFF.

The chain carries TRBV30 and TRBJ1-4, with D maybe TRBD1 (5 bases). Per germline, CDR1 GTSNPN and CDR2 SVGIG (reference sequence). V lost 0 bases and J 4 bases, leaving 12 bases between the germline ends. The CDR3 has 15 residues. This chain's CDR3 is CAWSVLGGDNEKLFF. In DNA form, the CDR3 reads TGTGCCTGGAGTGTTCTCGGGGGTGATAATGAAAAACTGTTTTTT.

This sequence joins TRBV5-1 and TRBJ1-2; the match to TRBD1 covers 11 bases. Germline V CDR1 and CDR2: SGHRS, YFSETQ. The CDR3 contains 16 residues. The V and J ends lost 3 bases and 1 base, in that order; junction bases with no gene match: 5. CDR3 in amino acids: CASSSGQGDDNYGYTF. The CDR3 DNA sequence: TGCGCCAGCAGCTCGGGACAGGGGGATGATAACTATGGCTACACCTTC.